This record looks at one TCR beta chain sequence and its context. The target of this receptor is not known. Nothing much larger sits one base from this clone, and base qualities are not available. The immunoSEQ Assay, a bias-controlled multiplex PCR, was used to amplify TCRbeta CDR3 regions from genomic DNA. The authors' analysis ran thus. The number of nucleated cells in each sample was estimated from the amplification of reference gene primers within the assay. To quantify the absolute abundance of each unique TCRbeta CDR3 rearrangement, sequence reads were collapsed and filtered. For each sample, productive Simpson clonality was calculated as the square root of Simpson's diversity index across productive rearrangements. TCRdb carries this immuneACCESS record with in-frame sequences only. Its versions omit some clonotypes, under half of them owing to an unresolved V gene in the studies checked, with the rest unexplained. V, J and clone size were drawn from that table, and D and trimming were deduced from the DNA. The sample table records some 31,000 clones; roughly 91% of these occur just once. Jointly, the top ten make up less than 1.2% of the sample.

The sample belongs to a study of blood T cell repertoires in COVID-19 (dated by TCRdb to 2020 to 2022). For the wider study: Collaborator samples came from the United States, Italy and Spain and covered acute and convalescent phases of COVID-19. The material from the prospective study consisted of cDNA or gDNA derived from T cells, B-cell-depleted T cells, or PBMCs. Subjects who had been exposed to COVID-19, were actively infected with it, or had recovered from it provided the deeply sampled blood TCRbeta repertoires that made up the dataset. The repertoires were released in a freely available public database meant as a resource for research on the immune response to SARS-CoV-2. Samples came from the ongoing ImmuneRACE study (first 160 participants) plus 1,254 subjects from 6 global collaborators. Sample metadata almost always included a de-identified subject ID, COVID-19 status, age in years and sex. HLA class I and class II types, where available, came from metadata supplied by the sample provider rather than from assay-based typing. The full study reports these points: How much clinical and demographic metadata was included differed by source and by participant, and the metadata was provided uncurated.

CDR1 is given as ENHRY and CDR2 as SYGVKD, both from the germline V gene. The V end gives up 6 bases and the J end 3 bases, leaving 5 bases in the junction not matched to a gene. CDR3 length: 14 amino acids, cysteine to phenylalanine. The retained sequence is limited to the CDR3, 42 bases, with the frame set at the first base. Whole blood was collected in K2EDTA tubes by collaborating institutions according to the institutions' own protocols. For TCRbeta analysis, collaborator samples were shipped as frozen whole blood, as isolated PBMCs, or as DNA extracted from either sample type. The chain is assembled from TRBV10-3 and TRBJ2-7; the junction holds 10 bases that match TRBD1. The sequenced sample consisted of peripheral blood. This clonotype originated in a man aged 65 to 85 with active or convalescent COVID-19. The DNA sequence is as follows: TGTGCCATCAGCACGGGACAGGGGCGCTACGAGCAGTACTTC. Its protein is CAISTGQGRYEQYF.